This T cell receptor beta chain was retrieved from a study of blood T cell repertoires in COVID-19. Study background: Donors in the United States, Italy and Spain gave samples during acute or convalescent COVID-19.

Participant age was about 18 to 89 years, and participants resided in 24 US areas. Which cohort a participant joined came from the clinical history participants gave. Original processing methods: For nucleated cells, counts were estimated from reference gene primer amplification. Some clones are missing from TCRdb's copy, which holds only in-frame ones; the method was immunoSEQ multiplex PCR. V and J calls and clone size are copied from that table; D and trimming were computed from the DNA. The data show more than 200,000 clones, around 80% seen once. The J segment lost 2 bases and the V segment lost 4 bases, leaving 4 bases of the junction unmatched. Per the germline V gene, CDR1 is SNHLY and CDR2 is FYNNEI. The CDR3 runs 15 residues.

The sample consisted of PBMCs or T cells enriched from blood (not recorded which). The sequence came from a woman between 40 and 55 years old with acute COVID-19. The chain carries TRBV2 and TRBJ2-7; the match to TRBD2 covers 11 bases. In DNA form, the CDR3 reads TGTGCCAGCAGTGGACCTAGCGGGGGGACCTACGAGCAGTACTTC. This codes for CASSGPSGGTYEQYF.